This T cell receptor (beta chain) originates from a study of cytomegalovirus exposure and HLA in healthy donors. Study-level findings and limits: An observed cluster of highly shared sequence variants was recorded as a likely sequencing artifact. There were a few CMV-associated chains whose specificity for CMV antigens was confirmed in vitro. It was reported that the classifier diagnosed cytomegalovirus status with high specificity and sensitivity in both the original and validation cohorts. According to a later analysis, most TCR beta chains associated with CMV appeared HLA-restricted.

A remark on this clone: What it binds is unknown.

The germline V and J ends were trimmed by 3 bases and 0 bases, with 15 bases remaining between them. CDR3 length: 16 amino acids. Germline CDR1 SGHDT, CDR2 YYEEEE. PCR involved 60 Vbeta and 13 Jbeta primers. Sequencing used immunoSEQ multiplex PCR; TCRdb keeps in-frame clones, though not all of them. The table lists under 200,000 clones, approximately 80% of them singletons, with 2.1% in the top ten. Sequenced: PBMCs. The receptor comes from a woman between 18 and 29 years old in good health and CMV-seropositive. The chain combines TRBV5-6 with TRBJ1-1, with a possible D match to TRBD1 (5 bases). CDR3 loop: CASSSIDSTLNTEAFF. The CDR3 DNA reads TGTGCCAGCAGCTCCATTGACAGTACTCTGAACACTGAAGCTTTCTTT.